The 12 T cell receptor beta chains below come from one sample, sequenced in a study of blood T cells in healthy people across ages. Together with a sample-barcoded 5' primer, a J-beta primer mix was included in a second PCR lasting about 6 to 11 cycles. TCRdb re-called the 5' RACE reads with MiXCR, one entry per CDR3 protein. Altogether fewer than 2 million distinct CDR3 sequences are present, around 42% being singletons, with the ten largest covering 23%. The specimen sequenced was blood. These receptors were taken from a human donor in good health.

The chain links TRBV20-1 to TRBJ1-5, with a weak D call TRBD1 (6 bases). Between the trimmed V and J ends, which lost 3 bases and 0 bases, there was a span of 9 bases. Per germline, CDR1 DFQATT and CDR2 SNEGSKA (reference sequence). This CDR3 has 14 residues. The CDR3 loop is CSASQGYSNQPQHF. CDR3 DNA: TGCAGTGCTAGTCAGGGGTATAGCAATCAGCCCCAGCATTTT.

The rearrangement joins TRBV13 to TRBJ2-7; D gene ambiguous. CDR1 and CDR2 (germline): PRHDT, FYEKMQ (reference sequence). The CDR3 runs to 16 residues. V was cut by 3 bases and J by 7 bases, with 22 bases left in between. This CDR3 is CASSFLTDMEWEEQYF. CDR3 bases: TGTGCCAGCAGCTTCCTAACCGACATGGAATGGGAAGAGCAGTACTTC. The full variable domain, with the rest looked up from reference TRBV13 and TRBJ2-7, is AAGVIQSPRHLIKEKRETATLKCYPIPRHDTVYWYQQGPGQDPQFLISFYEKMQSDKGSIPDRFSAQQFSDYHSELNMSSLELGDSALYFCASSFLTDMEWEEQYFGPGTRLTVT.

The rearrangement joins TRBV6-6 to TRBJ2-1, with D perhaps matching TRBD1 (6 bases). There are 15 residues in the CDR3. Trimming pared 7 bases from V and 2 bases from J, leaving 15 bases between. Looked up from germline, CDR1 is MNHNY and CDR2 is SVGAGI (reference sequence). The CDR3 sequence is CASKVGQGPYNEQFF. The CDR3, as DNA: TGTGCCAGCAAGGTCGGGCAGGGGCCCTACAATGAGCAGTTCTTC.

This clonotype has just a few counts. CDR3 sequence reads: CASSLSRWEEKLFF. For the CDR3, the DNA is TGTGCCAGCAGCTTGTCGAGGTGGGAGGAAAAACTGTTTTTT. The chain recombines TRBV11-1 with TRBJ1-4; D not resolved. Germline CDR1 reads SGHAT; CDR2 reads FQDESV (reference sequence). The CDR3 contains 14 residues. V gave up 3 bases and J gave up 8 bases, with 13 bases separating them. Full variable domain (missing parts from reference TRBV11-1 and TRBJ1-4): EAEVAQSPRYKITEKSQAVAFWCDPISGHATLYWYRQILGQGPELLVQFQDESVVDDSQLPKDRFSAERLKGVDSTLKIQPAELGDSAMYLCASSLSRWEEKLFFGSGTQLSVL.

This chain uses TRBV5-1 with TRBJ2-7; 9 bases map to TRBD1. The V gene end was trimmed by 0 bases and the J gene end by 7 bases; junction bases not matched to a gene: 5. CDR1 SGHRS and CDR2 YFSETQ come from the germline V gene. The CDR3 runs 14 residues. CDR3 nucleotide sequence: TGCGCCAGCAGCTTGGTAGGGACAGGGAGGGAGCAGTACTTC. This translates into CASSLVGTGREQYF. The whole variable domain, filled in from reference TRBV5-1 and TRBJ2-7, reads KAGVTQTPRYLIKTRGQQVTLSCSPISGHRSVSWYQQTPGQGLQFLFEYFSETQRNKGNFPGRFSGRQFSNSRSEMNVSTLELGDSALYLCASSLVGTGREQYFGPGTRLTVT.

The chain is built from TRBV15 and TRBJ2-1, with D perhaps matching TRBD1 or TRBD2 (5 bases each). This CDR3 is built from 20 residues. Trimming cost V 4 bases and J 6 bases, with 31 bases left between them. Germline V gene data show CDR1 as LNHNV and CDR2 as YYDKDF (reference sequence). The CDR3 loop is CATSTWDPETVVRDANEQFF. The CDR3, as DNA: TGTGCCACCAGCACTTGGGACCCCGAAACCGTCGTAAGGGATGCCAATGAGCAGTTCTTC.

This clonotype showed up just a few times. The junction departs from germline at one end; a sequencing error may be responsible. The CDR3 is CTTSREGTLSDTQYF. The CDR3 nucleotides are TGTACCACCAGCAGAGAAGGGACCCTCTCAGATACGCAGTATTTT. The rearrangement links TRBV15 to TRBJ2-3; D possibly matches TRBD1 or TRBD2 (5 bases each). The CDR3 consists of 15 residues. Germline CDR1 reads LNHNV; CDR2 reads YYDKDF (reference sequence).

The chain combines TRBV18 with TRBJ2-7, with D perhaps matching TRBD1 (6 bases). Per the germline V gene, CDR1 is KGHSH and CDR2 is LQKENI. The length of the CDR3 is 15 residues. V lost 4 bases and J 2 bases, leaving 15 bases between the germline ends. The CDR3 DNA sequence: TGTGCCAGCTCACTACTTGACAGGTATCCCTACGAGCAGTACTTC. Translation gives CASSLLDRYPYEQYF.

V and J are TRBV7-2 and TRBJ1-4; D is undetermined. The germline CDR1 and CDR2 sequences are SGHTA and FQGNSA. V was pared by 4 bases and J by 0 bases, with 15 bases between. The CDR3 has 17 amino acids. CDR3 coding DNA: TGTGCCAGCAGCTCTCGCGCCGACCTTGCAACTAATGAAAAACTGTTTTTT. It specifies CASSSRADLATNEKLFF.

The sample holds one count of this clonotype. The chain employs TRBV20-1 and TRBJ1-2, with D possibly being TRBD1 (5 bases). Germline V gives CDR1 DFQATT, CDR2 SNEGSKA (reference sequence). V was pared by 0 bases and J by 5 bases, with 16 bases between. This CDR3 region has 15 residues. CDR3: CSAREGRGKQYGYTF. Written as DNA, the CDR3 is TGCAGTGCTAGAGAGGGGCGGGGAAAGCAGTATGGCTACACCTTC.

V usage is TRBV20-1 and J usage is TRBJ2-7, with D perhaps matching TRBD1 (5 bases). Germline loops: CDR1 DFQATT, CDR2 SNEGSKA (reference sequence). Deletions cut 4 bases from V and 2 bases from J, with 12 bases between. The CDR3 loop spans 13 amino acids. The CDR3 sequence is CSATRDNAYEQYF. The DNA for the CDR3 is TGCAGTGCTACCAGGGATAACGCCTACGAGCAGTACTTC.

The chain uses TRBV5-5 and TRBJ2-3, with 9 bases aligning to TRBD2. V shed 1 base, J shed 8 bases, and the junction held 11 bases outside the gene matches. CDR1 is SGHKS and CDR2 is YYEKEE in the germline V gene (reference sequence). This CDR3 has 16 amino acids. The CDR3 DNA reads as TGTGCCAGCAGCTTGCTGGGTGGCGGGGGGGTTGGTACGCAGTATTTT. Its translation is CASSLLGGGGVGTQYF.